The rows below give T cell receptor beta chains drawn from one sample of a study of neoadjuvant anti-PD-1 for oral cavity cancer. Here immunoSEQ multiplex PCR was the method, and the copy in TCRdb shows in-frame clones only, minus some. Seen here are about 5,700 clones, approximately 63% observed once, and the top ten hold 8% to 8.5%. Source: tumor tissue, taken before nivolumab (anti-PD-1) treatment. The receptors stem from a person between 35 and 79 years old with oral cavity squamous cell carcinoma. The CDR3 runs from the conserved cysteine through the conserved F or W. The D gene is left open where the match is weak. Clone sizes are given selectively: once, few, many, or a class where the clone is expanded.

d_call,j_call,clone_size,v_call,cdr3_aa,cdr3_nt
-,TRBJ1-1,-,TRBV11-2,CASSLVFGNTEAFF,TGTGCCAGCAGCTTAGTGTTTGGGAACACTGAAGCTTTCTTT
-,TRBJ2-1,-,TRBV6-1,CASSEDSGGSYNEQFF,TGTGCCAGCAGTGAAGATAGCGGTGGCTCCTACAATGAGCAGTTCTTC
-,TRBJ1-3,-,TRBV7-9,CASSLRAGLLSGNTIYF,TGTGCCAGCAGCTTACGGGCCGGATTACTCTCTGGAAACACCATATATTTT
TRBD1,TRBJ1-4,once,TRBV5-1,CASSLWDRSEKLFF,TGCGCCAGCAGCTTGTGGGACAGGTCGGAGAAACTGTTTTTT
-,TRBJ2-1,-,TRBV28,CASTVGPGEGYNEQFF,TGTGCCAGCACCGTAGGACCAGGGGAAGGTTACAATGAGCAGTTCTTC
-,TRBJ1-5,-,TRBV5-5,CASSLAVERLQPQHF,TGTGCCAGCAGCTTGGCCGTAGAAAGGCTCCAGCCCCAGCATTTT
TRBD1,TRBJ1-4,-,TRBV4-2,CASSQGGQGNEKLFF,TGTGCCAGCAGCCAAGGCGGACAGGGGAATGAAAAACTGTTTTTT
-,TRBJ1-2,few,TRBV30,CAWSVLGYGYTF,TGTGCCTGGAGTGTACTAGGTTATGGCTACACCTTC
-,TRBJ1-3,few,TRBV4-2,CASSDAWGADDTIYF,TGTGCCAGCAGTGACGCGTGGGGGGCCGACGACACCATATATTTT
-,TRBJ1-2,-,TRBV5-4,CASSFQGRTDGYTF,TGTGCCAGCAGCTTTCAGGGGCGGACGGATGGCTACACCTTC
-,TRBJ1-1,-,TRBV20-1,CSARDGTEAFF,TGCAGTGCTAGAGATGGAACTGAAGCTTTCTTT
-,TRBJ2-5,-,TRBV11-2,CASSPRPGTKETQYF,TGTGCCAGCAGCCCCCGGCCAGGGACCAAAGAGACCCAGTACTTC
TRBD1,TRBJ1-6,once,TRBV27,CASSLSDRVASPLHF,TGTGCCAGCAGTTTATCGGACAGGGTTGCTTCACCCCTCCACTTT
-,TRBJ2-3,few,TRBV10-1,CASNGGVTDTQYF,TGCGCCAGCAACGGAGGGGTCACAGATACGCAGTATTTT
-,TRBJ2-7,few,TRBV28,CASAPFGVYEQYF,TGTGCCAGCGCACCGTTTGGAGTCTACGAGCAGTACTTC
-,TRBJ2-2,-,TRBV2,CASSETGRNTGELFF,TGTGCCAGCAGTGAAACAGGGAGAAACACCGGGGAGCTGTTTTTT
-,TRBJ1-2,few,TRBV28,CASSLGTANYGYTF,TGTGCCAGCAGTTTAGGGACCGCTAACTATGGCTACACCTTC
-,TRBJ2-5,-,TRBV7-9,CASSLAGIRETQYF,TGTGCCAGCAGCTTAGCCGGGATTCGGGAGACCCAGTACTTC
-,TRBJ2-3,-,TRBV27,CASRQGYTQYF,TGTGCCAGCCGCCAGGGATATACGCAGTATTTT
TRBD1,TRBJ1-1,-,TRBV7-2,CASSLERTGYTEAFF,TGTGCCAGCAGCTTAGAGCGGACAGGGTACACTGAAGCTTTCTTT